This TCR beta chain comes out of a study of persistence of HIV-infected CD4 T cells. As for the study in general: Isolated cells were CMV- and HIV-1 Gag-responding CD4+ T cells. Donors had been on suppressive ART for a median of 8 years.

As concerns this clone: Its matching antigen is unknown.

The immunoSEQ assay was version 4, run in survey mode. Libraries were prepared by immunoSEQ multiplex PCR; TCRdb keeps only in-frame clonotypes and omits some of them. The data show fewer than 40,000 clones, roughly 82% seen once. The length of the CDR3 is 13 residues. Trimming took off 4 bases at V and 5 bases at J, with 9 bases between the two ends. Lysates of CMV-infected fibroblasts at approximately 9.4 ug/mL stimulated these cells. CD40L/CD69 double-negative CD45RO-high memory CD4+ T cells were collected. Donors had CD4+ T cell counts above 400 cells/uL and were CMV-seropositive. CD8+ T cells were removed from PBMCs prior to stimulation.

The sample was CD4+ T cells sorted from PBMCs after approximately 19-hour stimulation, taken from a patient who received antiretroviral therapy. This chain links TRBV12-3 or TRBV12-4 with TRBJ1-5, with D possibly matching TRBD1 (6 bases). The sequence derives from an adult woman with HIV who was CMV-seropositive. The CDR3 DNA follows: TGTGCCAGCAGTTGGGGGGCCGATCAGCCCCAGCATTTT. This gives the protein CASSWGADQPQHF.